This T cell receptor beta chain came from a study of blood T cell repertoires in COVID-19. Clones were read by immunoSEQ multiplex PCR, and TCRdb kept only the in-frame ones, dropping some. This table has about 300,000 clones, around 90% appearing once. Trimming removed 9 bases from V and 6 bases from J, with 21 bases in between. CDR3 length equals 15 residues. Germline loops: CDR1 MRHNA, CDR2 SNTAGT. The clonotype was recovered from a woman between 35 and 50 years old who had recovered from COVID-19. Sequences were obtained from PBMCs or T cells enriched from blood (not recorded which). The chain uses TRBV6-4 and TRBJ2-1, with D maybe TRBD1 (5 bases). The CDR3 loop is CARRQGPSHLNEQFF. The CDR3 DNA is TGTGCCAGACGGCAGGGCCCAAGCCACCTCAATGAGCAGTTCTTC.